Listed here is a single T cell receptor (beta chain). What it binds is unknown. One junction end does not reproduce the germline sequence, and a read error may be involved. With 60 Vbeta and 13 Jbeta primers, the PCR was carried out. Using immunoSEQ multiplex PCR, the repertoire was profiled, and TCRdb retains in-frame clones only, with some absent. This sample carries around 200,000 clones, around 77% of them seen once, and the ten largest clones take approximately 2.2%. Germline V lookup: CDR1 LNHDA, CDR2 SQIVND (reference sequence). This CDR3 has 13 amino acids. The data stem from a study of cytomegalovirus exposure and HLA in healthy donors. Study in general: The early release's HLA-typed donors yielded roughly 85 million unique TCRs.

The study, taken as a whole, reports: Rare TCR sequences dominated, though some public TCRs recurred in many donors.

The TCR comes from a woman aged 25 to 39 in good health and CMV-seropositive. The rearrangement links TRBV19 to TRBJ2-1; 7 bases map to TRBD2. Sequenced sample: PBMCs. This CDR3 reads CACSGLSYNEQFF. Written as DNA, the CDR3 is TGTGCCTGTAGCGGGTTATCCTACAATGAGCAGTTCTTC.